Presented here are 29 T cell receptor beta chains from one specimen sequenced in a study of blood T cell repertoires in COVID-19. TCRdb's table, derived via immunoSEQ multiplex PCR, lists solely in-frame clones and lacks some. The sample contains about 170,000 clones, around 80% of which appear only once. The sample was PBMCs or T cells enriched from blood (not recorded which). The receptor source for this set is a woman between 65 and 79 years old in a cohort exposed to, infected with or recovered from COVID-19 (not recorded which).

V is TRBV28 and J is TRBJ2-7; a weak D match, TRBD2 (6 bases). CDR1 and CDR2 from the germline V gene are MDHEN and SYDVKM. The CDR3 length is 18 residues. V dropped 4 bases and J dropped 3 bases, with 25 bases sitting between them. The CDR3 protein is CASSSRPGRIDIIYEQYF. For the CDR3, the DNA is TGTGCCAGCAGTTCCCGCCCGGGGAGGATAGACATAATCTACGAGCAGTACTTC.

This clone is a singleton in its sample. The chain carries TRBV19 and TRBJ2-7, with 8 bases matching TRBD2. V lost 1 base, J lost 2 bases, and 4 bases stayed unmatched. Germline CDR1 is LNHDA and CDR2 is SQIVND (reference sequence). The CDR3 runs 15 residues. The CDR3 nucleotides read TGTGCCAGTAGTATAGTACGCGGGAGGACCTACGAGCAGTACTTC. Protein: CASSIVRGRTYEQYF.

The genes are TRBV5-4 and TRBJ1-1, with 10 bases that match TRBD1. The CDR3 sequence is 15 residues long. The V and J ends lost 4 bases and 1 base, in that order; junction bases with no gene match: 4. Germline CDR1 and CDR2: SGHNT and YYREEE (reference sequence). The CDR3 DNA is TGTGCCAGCAGCCCGACAGGGGGCCGGAACACTGAAGCTTTCTTT. Residues: CASSPTGGRNTEAFF. Together with reference TRBV5-4 and TRBJ1-1, the CDR3 gives the full variable domain: ETGVTQSPTHLIKTRGQQVTLRCSSQSGHNTVSWYQQALGQGPQFIFQYYREEENGRGNFPPRFSGLQFPNYSSELNVNALELDDSALYLCASSPTGGRNTEAFFGQGTRLTVV.

The V and J genes are TRBV29-1 and TRBJ1-2; 8 nucleotides agree with TRBD1. J gave up 1 base and V 4 bases, and 8 bases lay outside the gene matches. CDR3 length: 15 residues. Germline V CDR1 and CDR2: SQVTM, ANQGSEA. CDR3 bases: TGCAGCGTTGGGGACAGGACGTCTGATAACTATGGCTACACCTTC. It specifies CSVGDRTSDNYGYTF.

The sample holds one count of this clone. This chain connects TRBV9 to TRBJ2-3; 9 bases align to TRBD2. The length of the CDR3 is 21 residues. Germline CDR1 reads SGDLS; CDR2 reads YYNGEE. With 0 bases clipped from V and 2 bases from J, the junction kept 19 bases outside the gene matches. The DNA for the CDR3 is TGTGCCAGCAGCGTAGCTACGGCTAGCGGGAATAGGGTGCTAACCACAGATACGCAGTATTTT. Its protein product is CASSVATASGNRVLTTDTQYF.

The V call is TRBV7-3, the J call TRBJ1-1; D gene ambiguous. The CDR3 has 13 residues. The germline CDR1 and CDR2 sequences are SGHTA and FQGTGA. V lost 0 bases and J 8 bases, leaving 10 bases between the germline ends. The CDR3 loop is CASSLTYSAEAFF. In DNA, the CDR3 is TGTGCCAGCAGCTTAACGTACAGTGCGGAAGCTTTCTTT.

The V call is TRBV7-3, the J call TRBJ1-1; no firm D call. Germline CDR1 is SGHTA and CDR2 is FQGTGA. The CDR3 contains 14 residues. With 2 bases removed from V and 5 bases from J, the gap between germline ends came to 12 bases. The CDR3 region has the DNA TGTGCCAGCAGCTTAGAGGGAGGAACTACTGAAGCTTTCTTT. Translating gives CASSLEGGTTEAFF.

The chain is built from TRBV5-4 and TRBJ2-6, with D hard to call. Germline assignment: CDR1 SGHNT and CDR2 YYREEE (reference sequence). Trimming removed 7 bases at V and 0 bases at J, with 5 bases between. The CDR3 loop spans 13 amino acids. In DNA form, the CDR3 reads TGTGCCAGCGGAGCCTCTGGGGCCAACGTCCTGACTTTC. Its protein product is CASGASGANVLTF.

This chain connects TRBV28 to TRBJ2-7; 7 bases fit TRBD2. After removal of 5 bases from V and 6 bases from J, the junction contained 10 bases not matched to a gene. Germline values: CDR1 MDHEN, CDR2 SYDVKM. The CDR3 is 14 residues long. DNA of the CDR3: TGTGCCAGCAGTCAAGCGGGCCCGGGGGGCGAGCAGTACTTC. Translated, it gives CASSQAGPGGEQYF.

The gene calls are TRBV28 and TRBJ1-2; tentatively, D is TRBD1 (5 bases). Germline V gives CDR1 MDHEN, CDR2 SYDVKM. This CDR3 has 15 residues. V lost 5 bases, J lost 8 bases, and 21 bases lay in between. The CDR3 DNA reads TGTGCCAGCAGTGCCCCGGGACGGGGGGATTGGGGCTACACCTTC. This sequence encodes CASSAPGRGDWGYTF.

This chain joins TRBV18 and TRBJ1-1, with D possibly being TRBD1 (5 bases). The CDR3 is 13 residues long. Deletions cut 6 bases from V and 3 bases from J, with 11 bases between. Germline V CDR1 and CDR2: KGHSH, LQKENI. CDR3 nucleotides: TGTGCCAGCTCTCTCGGGGGGGACACTGAAGCTTTCTTT. It translates to CASSLGGDTEAFF.

To note about this clone: At one of its ends the junction is not consistent with the germline gene, which may arise from a read error. The V call is TRBV19, the J call TRBJ1-5; a weak D match, TRBD1 (5 bases). CDR3 length: 12 residues. CDR1 LNHDA and CDR2 SQIVND come from the germline V gene (reference sequence). This chain's CDR3 is CASSIVGGVILF. In nucleotides, the CDR3 is TGTGCCAGTAGTATAGTCGGGGGTGTCATTCTTTTT.

V is TRBV20-1 and J is TRBJ1-1; D gene unclear. CDR1 and CDR2 (germline): DFQATT, SNEGSKA (reference sequence). The CDR3 runs 14 residues. Trimming pared 3 bases from V and 0 bases from J, leaving 11 bases between. CDR3 amino acids: CSASPLQLNTEAFF. The CDR3 region has the DNA TGCAGTGCTAGTCCCCTCCAGTTGAACACTGAAGCTTTCTTT.

This clone was counted only a few times. The CDR3 DNA is TGTGCCAGCAGCTTGCCGCCGGGACAGGGATATATGGGCTACACCTTC. Protein product: CASSLPPGQGYMGYTF. This chain uses TRBV5-6 with TRBJ1-2; 9 nucleotides align to TRBD1. The V gene end was trimmed by 1 base and the J gene end by 8 bases; junction bases not matched to a gene: 12. Germline V gene lookup returns CDR1 SGHDT and CDR2 YYEEEE. The CDR3 contains 16 residues.

This rearrangement joins TRBV27 to TRBJ2-3; 10 bases line up with TRBD1. The CDR3 totals 16 residues. Germline V gene sequence: CDR1 MNHEY, CDR2 SMNVEV (reference sequence). V shed 6 bases and J 6 bases; nucleotides not matched to a gene: 12. CDR3 sequence: CASRLRDRGGPDTQYF. CDR3 sequence (DNA): TGTGCCAGCAGGCTTAGGGACAGGGGAGGTCCGGATACGCAGTATTTT.

The CDR3 protein is CASSPLAGNSYNEQFF. The CDR3 nucleotides are TGTGCCAGCTCTCCTCTAGCGGGAAACTCCTACAATGAGCAGTTCTTC. V usage is TRBV19 and J usage is TRBJ2-1; TRBD2 matches at 9 bases. The CDR3 extends over 16 amino acids. Germline V gene sequence: CDR1 LNHDA, CDR2 SQIVND (reference sequence). Germline trimming cut 9 bases from V and 0 bases from J; bases unmatched to any gene: 9.

Only a few counts were recorded for this clone. This sequence joins TRBV7-9 and TRBJ2-1; 11 bases align to TRBD2. This CDR3 has 16 amino acids. Germline values: CDR1 SEHNR, CDR2 FQNEAQ (reference sequence). V lost 2 bases, J lost 10 bases, and 10 bases stayed unmatched. As DNA, the CDR3 is TGTGCCAGCAGCTTATACAGGGGGCTAGCGGGAGGCGAGCAGTTCTTC. It is translated as CASSLYRGLAGGEQFF.

This chain connects TRBV3-1 (or the pseudogene TRBV3-2) to TRBJ2-7, with D perhaps TRBD2 (6 bases). This CDR3 comprises 16 residues. Trimming removed 1 base from V and 0 bases from J, with 13 bases in between. CDR1 and CDR2 from the germline V gene are LGHDT and YNNKEL (reference sequence). Here the CDR3 DNA reads TGTGCCAGCAGCCAAGGTACCGAGACTAGCTCCTACGAGCAGTACTTC. Protein sequence: CASSQGTETSSYEQYF.

This chain connects TRBV24-1 to TRBJ2-1; 8 nucleotides agree with TRBD2. The germline gives CDR1 KGHDR, CDR2 SFDVKD. V lost 9 bases and J lost 8; bases outside the gene matches: 11. This CDR3 is built from 14 residues. CDR3 residues: CATGSAGTSYEQFF. The CDR3 coding sequence is TGTGCCACCGGCTCGGCCGGGACTAGTTATGAGCAGTTCTTC.

In its sample, this clone was seen once. The J gene is TRBJ2-3, the V gene TRBV2; 14 nucleotides align to TRBD2. The CDR3 spans 18 residues. The germline V gene encodes CDR1 SNHLY and CDR2 FYNNEI. Trimming at V came to 3 bases and at J to 1 base, leaving 6 bases not matched to a gene. The CDR3 protein is CASSDYRGLAGGTDTQYF. The CDR3 region has the DNA TGTGCCAGCAGTGATTACAGGGGACTAGCGGGGGGCACAGATACGCAGTATTTT.

This sequence joins TRBV2 and TRBJ1-1, with D tentatively TRBD1 (5 bases). V lost 6 bases and J lost 1, with 15 bases in between. The CDR3 length is 15 residues. Per the germline V gene, CDR1 is SNHLY and CDR2 is FYNNEI. CDR3 coding DNA: TGTGCCAGCAGCGAACTGGGGCTCGGGAACACTGAAGCTTTCTTT. Translated, it gives CASSELGLGNTEAFF.

The chain recombines TRBV7-2 with TRBJ2-1; D unresolved. Between the trimmed V and J ends, which lost 5 bases and 1 base, there was a span of 9 bases. CDR1 and CDR2 from the germline V gene are SGHTA and FQGNSA. The CDR3 covers 14 residues. CDR3: CASSPTGSYNEQFF. CDR3 coding DNA: TGTGCCAGCAGCCCAACCGGTTCCTACAATGAGCAGTTCTTC.

The V call is TRBV28, the J call TRBJ2-5; 7 bases align to TRBD2. CDR1 MDHEN and CDR2 SYDVKM come from the germline V gene. V was pared by 7 bases and J by 2 bases, with 10 bases of the junction left unmatched. The CDR3 extends over 15 amino acids. In DNA, the CDR3 is TGTGCCAGCATCCCGGGAGGTCGAATTCAAGAGACCCAGTACTTC. Protein sequence: CASIPGGRIQETQYF. Full variable domain (rest looked up from reference TRBV28 and TRBJ2-5): DVKVTQSSRYLVKRTGEKVFLECVQDMDHENMFWYRQDPGLGLRLIYFSYDVKMKEKGDIPEGYSVSREKKERFSLILESASTNQTSMYLCASIPGGRIQETQYFGPGTRLLVL.

This clone was recorded only once. The chain has TRBV13 and TRBJ2-4, with 8 bases that match TRBD1. Germline lookup yields CDR1 PRHDT and CDR2 FYEKMQ (reference sequence). Germline trimming cut 5 bases from V and 6 bases from J; bases unmatched to any gene: 3. This CDR3 region has 13 residues. The DNA of the CDR3 is TGTGCCAGCAGCCGACAGGGGATAAACATTCAGTACTTC. Translating it yields CASSRQGINIQYF.

The CDR3 bases are TGTGCCAGCAACCCAGGGAGGGACTATGGCTACACCTTC. Residues: CASNPGRDYGYTF. This chain links TRBV28 with TRBJ1-2, with D perhaps TRBD1 (5 bases). Germline assignment: CDR1 MDHEN and CDR2 SYDVKM. The CDR3 is made up of 13 amino acids. V lost 7 bases to trimming and J lost 3 bases, with 12 bases between them.

This clone occurred a few times. The chain has TRBV12-3 or TRBV12-4 and TRBJ1-3; D not resolved. The CDR3 spans 13 residues. Trimming removed 5 bases at V and 7 bases at J, with 12 bases between. DNA for the CDR3: TGTGCCAGCAGTGTACCAGGCGGGAACACCATATATTTT. Its translation is CASSVPGGNTIYF.

The chain combines TRBV7-8 with TRBJ1-5; a weak D match, TRBD1 (5 bases). Trimming took off 1 base at V and 1 base at J, with 8 bases between the two ends. The CDR3 covers 15 residues. The germline gives CDR1 SGHVS, CDR2 FQNEAQ. The CDR3 DNA is TGTGCCAGCAGCTTAGTCGGGGGGAGCAATCAGCCCCAGCATTTT. Its translation: CASSLVGGSNQPQHF.

The V call is TRBV18, the J call TRBJ1-2; 8 bases map to TRBD1. V dropped 4 bases and J dropped 2; count of bases not matched to a gene: 6. CDR3 length equals 15 residues. Germline V gene data show CDR1 as KGHSH and CDR2 as LQKENI. CDR3: CASSQGQGRNYGYTF. In DNA form, the CDR3 reads TGTGCCAGCTCACAAGGACAGGGAAGAAACTATGGCTACACCTTC.

The CDR3: CASSKREANTEAFF. Written as DNA, the CDR3 is TGTGCCAGCTCCAAGAGGGAGGCGAACACTGAAGCTTTCTTT. The chain recombines TRBV18 with TRBJ1-1, with D unclear. This CDR3 has 14 amino acids. V gave up 6 bases and J gave up 1 base, with 12 bases separating them. Germline-derived CDR1 and CDR2 are KGHSH and LQKENI.